This TCR beta chain was observed in a study of CD8 T cells in ankylosing spondylitis. The study, taken as a whole, reports: Matched synovial fluid from ankylosing spondylitis patients was reported to be enriched for disease-linked clones. Among TCR beta sequences, a motif of fewer than 10 highly homologous variants appeared characteristic of ankylosing spondylitis blood.

This clonotype came up many times. The antigen remains unidentified. The V gene lost 1 base and the J gene lost 3 bases, with 8 bases spanning the gap. This CDR3 comprises 14 residues. CDR1 and CDR2 from the germline V gene are SGDLS and YYNGEE. TCRdb processed the 5' RACE reads anew with MiXCR; each CDR3 protein has one entry. The sample has about 8,600 distinct CDR3 sequences; 3.9% are singletons. Sequencing was carried out using blood, either unsorted or a sorted T cell fraction (not recorded which). V and J are TRBV9 and TRBJ2-1; tentatively, D is TRBD2 (6 bases). The TCR was taken from a female donor with ankylosing spondylitis or in good health (not recorded which). This chain's CDR3 is CASSVFGGYNEQFF. For the CDR3, the DNA is TGTGCCAGCAGCGTATTCGGGGGCTACAATGAGCAGTTCTTC.